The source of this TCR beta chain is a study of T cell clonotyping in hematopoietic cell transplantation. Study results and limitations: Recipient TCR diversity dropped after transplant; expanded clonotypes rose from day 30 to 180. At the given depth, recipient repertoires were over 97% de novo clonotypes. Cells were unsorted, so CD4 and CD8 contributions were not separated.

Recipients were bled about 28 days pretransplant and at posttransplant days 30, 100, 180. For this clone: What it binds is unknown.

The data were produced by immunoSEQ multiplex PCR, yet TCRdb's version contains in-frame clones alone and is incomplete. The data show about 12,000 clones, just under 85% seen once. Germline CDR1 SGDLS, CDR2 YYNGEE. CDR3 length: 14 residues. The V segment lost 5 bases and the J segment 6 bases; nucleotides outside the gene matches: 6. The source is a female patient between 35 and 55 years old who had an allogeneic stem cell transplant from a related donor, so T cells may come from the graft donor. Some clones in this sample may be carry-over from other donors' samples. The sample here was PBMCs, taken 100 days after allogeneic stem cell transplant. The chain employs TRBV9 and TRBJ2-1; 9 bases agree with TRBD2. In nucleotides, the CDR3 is TGTGCCAGCAGTAGCGTTAGCGGGAGCAATGAGCAGTTCTTC. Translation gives CASSSVSGSNEQFF. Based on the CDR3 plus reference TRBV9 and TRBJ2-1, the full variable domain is DSGVTQTPKHLITATGQRVTLRCSPRSGDLSVYWYQQSLDQGLQFLIQYYNGEERAKGNILERFSAQQFPDLHSELNLSSLELGDSALYFCASSSVSGSNEQFFGPGTRLTVL.